Presented here are 24 T cell receptor beta chains from one specimen sequenced in a study of regulatory T cells in long-lasting Graves disease. Time point denoted: newly diagnosed GD, antithyroid drugs for less than 3 months. Making the TCR library involved RNA that had been extracted from PBMCs. CDR3 regions were amplified by Arm-PCR using iRepertoire HTBI primers to build TCR beta libraries. Each CDR3 protein gets one entry after TCRdb re-called the multiplex PCR reads with MiXCR. The data contain fewer than 650,000 distinct CDR3 sequences, roughly 15% of them seen just once; the ten biggest clones take up about 17%. The same specimen was also included in a second study, on T cells in Graves' hyperthyroidism and ophthalmopathy.

The specimen was peripheral blood mononuclear cells (PBMCs), collected at new diagnosis, from a patient treated with antithyroid drugs. The origin of the receptors is a woman aged 25 to 45 with Graves disease.

Note on this clonotype: A clone one base away is much larger, so this may be a read error. The genes are TRBV15 and TRBJ1-5, with D perhaps matching TRBD1 (6 bases). CDR3 size: 14 residues. Germline CDR1 and CDR2: LNHNV and YYDKDF (reference sequence). Trimming left V 6 bases short and J 5 bases short, with 14 bases between. The CDR3 spells CATRETGGYQPQHF. The CDR3 region has the DNA TGTGCCACCAGAGAGACAGGTGGCTATCAGCCCCAGCATTTT.

There are many counts of this clonotype. V is TRBV3-1 and J is TRBJ2-5; TRBD1 might be the D (5 bases). Germline CDR1 and CDR2: LGHDT and YNNKEL (reference sequence). The germline V and J ends were trimmed by 0 bases and 6 bases, with 11 bases remaining between them. The CDR3 extends over 14 amino acids. The CDR3 DNA reads as TGTGCCAGCAGCCAAGATGGGGCTAAGAAGACCCAGTACTTC. Translating it yields CASSQDGAKKTQYF.

This clonotype was found many times. The V gene is TRBV6-1, the J gene TRBJ1-5, with D perhaps matching TRBD1 (6 bases). The CDR3 is made up of 15 amino acids. Deletions cut 9 bases from V and 7 bases from J, with 22 bases between. Germline V gene sequence: CDR1 MNHNS, CDR2 SASEGT. For the CDR3, the DNA is TGTGCCAGTAGGGCCGGGGGGAGGGGGGGACAGCCCCAGCATTTT. Translated: CASRAGGRGGQPQHF.

Ten or more counts support this clonotype. The rearrangement links TRBV11-2 to TRBJ1-2; TRBD1 is a possible D gene (5 bases). The CDR3 has 15 amino acids. Trimming removed 1 base at V and 2 bases at J, with 11 bases between. Germline V lookup: CDR1 SGHAT, CDR2 FQNNGV. CDR3 coding DNA: TGTGCCAGCAGCTTAGTCGGTCAGGGCAACTATGGCTACACCTTC. Translated: CASSLVGQGNYGYTF.

This clonotype was seen at least ten times. The chain couples TRBV28 to TRBJ2-3; 14 bases are shared with TRBD2. The CDR3 has 18 amino acids. Germline assignment: CDR1 MDHEN and CDR2 SYDVKM. J gave up 1 base and V 6 bases, and 9 bases lay outside the gene matches. The CDR3 spells CASSTPGLAGEGTDTQYF. In DNA, the CDR3 is TGTGCCAGCAGCACTCCGGGACTAGCGGGAGAGGGCACAGATACGCAGTATTTT.

This clonotype is a singleton in its sample. V usage is TRBV20-1 and J usage is TRBJ2-2; maybe TRBD2 (6 bases). CDR3 length: 14 residues. The V end was cut by 2 bases, the J end by 5 bases, with 12 bases between. The germline CDR1 and CDR2 sequences are DFQATT and SNEGSKA (reference sequence). CDR3 DNA sequence: TGCAGTGCTAGACACGGGAGATCGACCGGGGAGCTGTTTTTT. Protein product: CSARHGRSTGELFF.

In this sample, this clonotype turned up many times. The CDR3 sequence is CASSEEGQGWQPQHF. DNA for the CDR3: TGTGCCAGCAGTGAGGAAGGACAGGGATGGCAGCCCCAGCATTTT. The chain carries TRBV6-1 and TRBJ1-5, with 8 bases that match TRBD1. The V gene end was trimmed by 3 bases and the J gene end by 7 bases; junction bases not matched to a gene: 8. This CDR3 region has 15 residues. From germline, CDR1 is MNHNS and CDR2 SASEGT.

This clonotype was counted between two and nine times. V gene TRBV3-1 combines with J gene TRBJ1-4, with D perhaps TRBD1 (5 bases). The germline CDR1 and CDR2 sequences are LGHDT and YNNKEL (reference sequence). The ends were cut back, 0 bases at V and 7 bases at J, with 12 bases in the middle. The CDR3 has 15 residues. The CDR3 sequence is CASSQDGGVGEKLFF. CDR3 bases: TGTGCCAGCAGCCAAGACGGAGGGGTCGGTGAAAAACTGTTTTTT.

In its sample, this clonotype was seen many times. V gene TRBV6-5 combines with J gene TRBJ1-4, with a weak D call TRBD1 (6 bases). CDR3 size: 16 residues. V was clipped by 0 bases and J by 5 bases, with 13 bases between them. The germline V gene encodes CDR1 MNHEY and CDR2 SVGAGI. The CDR3 sequence is CASSYSTGGTNEKLFF. In DNA form, the CDR3 reads TGTGCCAGCAGTTACTCGACGGGGGGCACGAATGAAAAACTGTTTTTT.

This clonotype was counted at least ten times. The chain carries TRBV5-1 and TRBJ1-5; no definite D call. Germline CDR1 SGHRS, CDR2 YFSETQ. Trimming removed 3 bases at V and 4 bases at J, with 14 bases between. The CDR3 has 15 residues. The CDR3: CASSSSPDRNQPQHF. Written as DNA, the CDR3 is TGCGCCAGCAGCTCCAGCCCCGATCGGAATCAGCCCCAGCATTTT.

The sample holds many counts of this clonotype. The chain joins TRBV2 to TRBJ2-1, with D possibly TRBD2 on 5 matching bases. V dropped 8 bases and J dropped 7 bases, with 15 bases sitting between them. This CDR3 contains 13 residues. The germline V gene has CDR1 SNHLY and CDR2 FYNNEI. The CDR3, as DNA: TGTGCCAGCCAATTCGGGGAAATGAATGAGCAGTTCTTC. It codes for CASQFGEMNEQFF.

The chain uses TRBV3-1 and TRBJ2-1, with D unresolved. This CDR3 region has 14 residues. Trimming left V 6 bases short and J 0 bases short, with 9 bases between. CDR1 is LGHDT and CDR2 is YNNKEL in the germline V gene (reference sequence). CDR3 residues: CASRLSSSYNEQFF. CDR3 nucleotides: TGTGCCAGCAGACTCTCCAGCTCCTACAATGAGCAGTTCTTC.

This chain connects TRBV19 to TRBJ2-2; D may be TRBD1 (6 bases). There are 16 residues in the CDR3. The germline gives CDR1 LNHDA, CDR2 SQIVND (reference sequence). V lost 10 bases, J lost 1 base, and 19 bases lay in between. This CDR3 reads CATQDSAQMNTGELFF. The CDR3 DNA follows: TGTGCCACCCAGGACAGTGCACAAATGAACACCGGGGAGCTGTTTTTT.

This clonotype was recorded at least ten times. The chain has TRBV28 and TRBJ2-7; a possible D gene is TRBD1 (6 bases). V lost 10 bases, J lost 4 bases, and 17 bases lay in between. Germline lookup yields CDR1 MDHEN and CDR2 SYDVKM. The CDR3 loop spans 13 amino acids. The CDR3: CAISTGLSYEQYF. In nucleotides, the CDR3 is TGTGCCATATCGACAGGCCTCTCGTACGAGCAGTACTTC.

This clonotype was seen ten or more times. The chain is built from TRBV3-1 and TRBJ2-5; 9 bases agree with TRBD1. V dropped 4 bases and J dropped 5; count of bases not matched to a gene: 5. CDR1 and CDR2 from the germline V gene are LGHDT and YNNKEL (reference sequence). The CDR3 totals 14 residues. CDR3 region: CASSRSTGGETQYF. The CDR3 nucleotides are TGTGCCAGCAGCCGCTCGACAGGGGGGGAGACCCAGTACTTC.

This clonotype was seen a few times. This chain uses TRBV3-1 with TRBJ2-5; D ambiguous. The ends were cut back, 3 bases at V and 5 bases at J, with 16 bases in the middle. The CDR3 contains 15 residues. Germline CDR1 reads LGHDT; CDR2 reads YNNKEL (reference sequence). The CDR3, as DNA: TGTGCCAGCAGCCAGGCCTCTAGAGATGTCGAGACCCAGTACTTC. Protein sequence: CASSQASRDVETQYF.

This clonotype appeared many times. The chain couples TRBV24-1 to TRBJ1-2; D gene unclear. Trimming cost V 3 bases and J 5 bases, with 9 bases left between them. The CDR3 runs to 13 residues. Germline-derived CDR1 and CDR2 are KGHDR and SFDVKD. CDR3 sequence reads: CATSDPTEYGYTF. In DNA form, the CDR3 reads TGTGCCACCAGTGATCCAACCGAGTATGGCTACACCTTC.

This clonotype was picked up many times. V and J are TRBV11-2 and TRBJ1-6; tentatively, D is TRBD1 (6 bases). Per germline, CDR1 SGHAT and CDR2 FQNNGV. Trimming cost V 6 bases and J 9 bases, with 9 bases left between them. This CDR3 is built from 12 residues. Here the CDR3 reads CASRGGGSPLHF. DNA for the CDR3: TGTGCCAGCAGGGGGGGCGGTTCACCCCTCCACTTT.

This clonotype appeared many times. CDR3 amino acids: CSASKSRVSSNQPQHF. As DNA, the CDR3 is TGCAGTGCTAGTAAATCCAGGGTATCTAGCAATCAGCCCCAGCATTTT. This sequence joins TRBV20-1 and TRBJ1-5; the D gene is possibly TRBD1 (5 bases). Germline V CDR1 and CDR2: DFQATT, SNEGSKA (reference sequence). The CDR3 totals 16 residues. Trimming left V 3 bases short and J 0 bases short, with 15 bases between.

This clonotype has just a few counts. The J gene is TRBJ2-1, the V gene TRBV30; TRBD1 agrees at 7 bases. Germline V CDR1 and CDR2: GTSNPN, SVGIG (reference sequence). The J segment lost 4 bases and the V segment lost 5 bases, leaving 5 bases of the junction unmatched. The CDR3 loop spans 13 amino acids. The DNA of the CDR3 is TGTGCCTGGGTCCGGGACAGATACAATGAGCAGTTCTTC. Protein sequence: CAWVRDRYNEQFF.

In nucleotides, the CDR3 is TGTGCCAGCGGCCGGGGGGGCCTCTCCTACGAGCAGTACTTC. This encodes CASGRGGLSYEQYF. The gene calls are TRBV13 and TRBJ2-7, with 8 positions matching TRBD2. CDR3 length equals 14 residues. From germline, CDR1 is PRHDT and CDR2 FYEKMQ (reference sequence). The junction had 6 bases not matched to a gene; V was cut back by 8 bases and J by 0 bases.

The chain recombines TRBV5-1 with TRBJ2-7; 10 nucleotides agree with TRBD1. The CDR3 spans 15 residues. V trimming: 4 bases; J trimming: 3 bases; junction bases outside the gene matches: 7. CDR1 is SGHRS, CDR2 YFSETQ, per germline. CDR3 sequence: CASSSGQGGYYEQYF. The CDR3 DNA follows: TGCGCCAGCAGCAGTGGACAGGGGGGATACTACGAGCAGTACTTC. The complete variable domain, with remaining parts taken from reference TRBV5-1 and TRBJ2-7, reads KAGVTQTPRYLIKTRGQQVTLSCSPISGHRSVSWYQQTPGQGLQFLFEYFSETQRNKGNFPGRFSGRQFSNSRSEMNVSTLELGDSALYLCASSSGQGGYYEQYFGPGTRLTVT.

Here the CDR3 reads CSARGREGTGELFF. The CDR3 nucleotides read TGCAGTGCTAGAGGACGGGAAGGGACCGGGGAGCTGTTTTTT. The chain joins TRBV20-1 to TRBJ2-2; D may be TRBD2 (5 bases). V lost 1 base and J lost 5, with 11 bases in between. Looked up from germline, CDR1 is DFQATT and CDR2 is SNEGSKA (reference sequence). CDR3 length equals 14 residues.

There are many counts of this clonotype. V usage is TRBV11-3 and J usage is TRBJ2-2; D may correspond to TRBD1 or TRBD2 (5 bases each). The CDR3 loop spans 13 amino acids. With 2 bases removed from V and 6 bases from J, the gap between germline ends came to 7 bases. Germline lookup yields CDR1 SGHNT and CDR2 YENEEA. Here the CDR3 reads CASSLQGPGELFF. The CDR3 DNA reads TGTGCCAGCAGCTTACAGGGACCCGGGGAGCTGTTTTTT. The whole variable domain, remainder taken from reference TRBV11-3 and TRBJ2-2, is EAGVVQSPRYKIIEKKQPVAFWCNPISGHNTLYWYLQNLGQGPELLIRYENEEAVDDSQLPKDRFSAERLKGVDSTLKIQPAELGDSAVYLCASSLQGPGELFFGEGSRLTVL.